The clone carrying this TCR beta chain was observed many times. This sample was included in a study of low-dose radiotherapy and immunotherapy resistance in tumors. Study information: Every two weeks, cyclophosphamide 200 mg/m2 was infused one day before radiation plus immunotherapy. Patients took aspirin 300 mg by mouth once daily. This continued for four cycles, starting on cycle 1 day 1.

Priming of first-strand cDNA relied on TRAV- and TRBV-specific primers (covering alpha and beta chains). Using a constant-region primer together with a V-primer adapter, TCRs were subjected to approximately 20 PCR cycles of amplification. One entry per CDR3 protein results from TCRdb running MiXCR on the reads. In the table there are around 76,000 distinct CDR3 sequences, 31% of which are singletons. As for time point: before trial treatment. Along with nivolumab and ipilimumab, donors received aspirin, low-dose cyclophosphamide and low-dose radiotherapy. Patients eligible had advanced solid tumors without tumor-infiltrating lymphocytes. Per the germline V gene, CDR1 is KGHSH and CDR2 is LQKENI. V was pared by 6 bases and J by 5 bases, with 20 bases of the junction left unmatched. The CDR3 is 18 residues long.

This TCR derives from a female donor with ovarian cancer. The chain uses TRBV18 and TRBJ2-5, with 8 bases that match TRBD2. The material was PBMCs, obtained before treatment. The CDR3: CASSQPAGVYGVGETQYF. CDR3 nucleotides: TGTGCCAGCTCCCAGCCAGCGGGGGTATACGGCGTCGGGGAGACCCAGTACTTC.